The 10 T cell receptor beta chains in this list originate from one sample, sequenced in a study of blood T cell repertoires in COVID-19. Clones were read by immunoSEQ multiplex PCR, and TCRdb kept only the in-frame ones, dropping some. The repertoire holds 220,000 or so clones, with 75% to 90% as singletons. The specimen was PBMCs or T cells enriched from blood (not recorded which). The receptor source for this set is a middle-aged man who had been exposed to COVID-19.

The gene calls are TRBV28 and TRBJ1-5, with D possibly matching TRBD1 (5 bases). Trimming left V 5 bases short and J 2 bases short, with 22 bases between. CDR1 MDHEN and CDR2 SYDVKM come from the germline V gene. This CDR3 is 18 amino acids long. In nucleotides, the CDR3 is TGTGCCAGCAGTCCCCTTCGGGGGTCGAGGGCGGGCAATCAGCCCCAGCATTTT. Translation: CASSPLRGSRAGNQPQHF.

The genes are TRBV5-4 and TRBJ2-1; D perhaps matches TRBD1 (5 bases). The V gene's germline CDR1 is SGHNT and CDR2 YYREEE (reference sequence). Between the trimmed V and J ends, which lost 0 bases and 8 bases, there was a span of 15 bases. This CDR3 is built from 15 residues. The CDR3 loop is CASSLATGRYHEQFF. In DNA form, the CDR3 reads TGTGCCAGCAGCTTGGCCACAGGAAGATACCATGAGCAGTTCTTC.

This chain links TRBV5-1 with TRBJ1-2; a weak D match, TRBD1 (5 bases). CDR3 length equals 15 residues. Germline V gene lookup returns CDR1 SGHRS and CDR2 YFSETQ. V was trimmed by 6 bases and J by 4 bases, leaving 19 bases between them. CDR3 sequence reads: CASTSGRGPIYGYTF. In DNA, the CDR3 is TGCGCCAGCACCTCAGGAAGGGGCCCCATCTATGGCTACACCTTC.

The chain joins TRBV5-1 to TRBJ2-1, with D possibly matching TRBD1 (5 bases). The V gene's germline CDR1 is SGHRS and CDR2 YFSETQ. The CDR3 totals 13 residues. V lost 1 base and J 6 bases, leaving 8 bases between the germline ends. The chain's CDR3 is CASSLMGPNEQFF. Here the CDR3 DNA reads TGCGCCAGCAGCTTGATGGGGCCCAATGAGCAGTTCTTC.

The genes are TRBV6-6 and TRBJ2-7; TRBD1 aligns across 7 bases. The CDR3 has 13 residues. Germline CDR1 MNHNY, CDR2 SVGAGI (reference sequence). J was trimmed by 2 bases and V by 6 bases; bases with no gene match: 4. CDR3 coding DNA: TGTGCCAGCAGCGGACAGGCGCCCTACGAGCAGTACGTC. It encodes CASSGQAPYEQYV.

This clone was seen a single time. V gene TRBV30 combines with J gene TRBJ2-4, with TRBD1 as a possible D gene (6 bases). This CDR3 has 13 residues. CDR1 and CDR2 from the germline V gene are GTSNPN and SVGIG (reference sequence). The ends were cut back, 4 bases at V and 11 bases at J, with 18 bases in the middle. The CDR3 DNA follows: TGTGCCTGGACCAAGGAATTACAGGGAGTTCAGTACTTC. Protein product: CAWTKELQGVQYF.

CDR3 residues: CASSPMRQGGNYGYTF. DNA of the CDR3: TGTGCCAGCAGTCCCATGCGACAGGGAGGTAACTATGGCTACACCTTC. This chain joins TRBV28 and TRBJ1-2; 7 bases align to TRBD1. The CDR3 sequence is 16 residues long. Germline CDR1 and CDR2: MDHEN and SYDVKM. V lost 5 bases, J lost 1 base, and 10 bases stayed unmatched.

The rearrangement links TRBV29-1 to TRBJ1-2, with D unresolved. This CDR3 is 13 amino acids long. The germline V gene encodes CDR1 SQVTM and CDR2 ANQGSEA. V lost 3 bases and J 5 bases, leaving 13 bases between the germline ends. CDR3 nucleotides: TGCAGCGTTGAGGGCCAGAAAATTTATGGCTACACCTTC. Encoded protein: CSVEGQKIYGYTF.

This sequence joins TRBV30 and TRBJ1-6, with unresolved D. The V and J ends lost 5 bases and 0 bases respectively, with 8 bases between them. Germline V gives CDR1 GTSNPN, CDR2 SVGIG (reference sequence). This CDR3 is built from 14 residues. CDR3 in amino acids: CAWAPSSYNSPLHF. CDR3 sequence (DNA): TGTGCCTGGGCCCCGAGCTCCTATAATTCACCCCTCCACTTT.

The chain uses TRBV7-9 and TRBJ2-5; tentative D call: TRBD2 (7 bases). V was shortened by 1 base and J by 3 bases, with 15 bases between the two germline ends. Germline CDR1 is SEHNR and CDR2 is FQNEAQ (reference sequence). The CDR3 covers 16 residues. The CDR3 DNA reads as TGTGCCAGCAGCTTAGACCGGGGGGCGGGAAAAGAGACCCAGTACTTC. Translated: CASSLDRGAGKETQYF.